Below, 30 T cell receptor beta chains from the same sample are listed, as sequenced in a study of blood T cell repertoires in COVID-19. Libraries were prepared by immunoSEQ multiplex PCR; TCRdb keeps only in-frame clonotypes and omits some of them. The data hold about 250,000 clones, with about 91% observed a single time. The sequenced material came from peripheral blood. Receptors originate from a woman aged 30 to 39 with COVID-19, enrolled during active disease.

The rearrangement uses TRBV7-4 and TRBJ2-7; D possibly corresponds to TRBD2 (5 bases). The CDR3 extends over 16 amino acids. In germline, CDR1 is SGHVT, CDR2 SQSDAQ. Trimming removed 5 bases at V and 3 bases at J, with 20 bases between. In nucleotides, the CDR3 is TGTGCCAGCAGCCAGCGGTGCGGTGACAAGTACTACGAGCAGTACGTC. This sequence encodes CASSQRCGDKYYEQYV.

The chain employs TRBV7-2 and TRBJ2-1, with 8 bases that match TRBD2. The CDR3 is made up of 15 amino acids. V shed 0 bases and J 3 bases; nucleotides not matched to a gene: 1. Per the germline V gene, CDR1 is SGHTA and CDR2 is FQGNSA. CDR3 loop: CASSLASGIYNEQFF. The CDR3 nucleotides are TGTGCCAGCAGCTTAGCTAGCGGGATCTACAATGAGCAGTTCTTC.

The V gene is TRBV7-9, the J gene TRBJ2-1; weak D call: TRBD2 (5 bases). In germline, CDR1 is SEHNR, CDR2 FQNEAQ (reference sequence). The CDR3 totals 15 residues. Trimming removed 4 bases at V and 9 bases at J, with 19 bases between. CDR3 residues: CASSSTGPRRGEQFF. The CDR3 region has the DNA TGTGCCAGCAGCTCAACCGGACCCCGCCGGGGTGAGCAGTTCTTC.

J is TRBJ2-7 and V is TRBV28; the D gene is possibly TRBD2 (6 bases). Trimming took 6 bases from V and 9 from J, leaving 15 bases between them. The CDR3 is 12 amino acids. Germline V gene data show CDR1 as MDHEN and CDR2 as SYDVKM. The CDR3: CASSRDPRGQYF. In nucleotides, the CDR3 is TGTGCCAGCAGCCGAGACCCGCGGGGGCAGTACTTC.

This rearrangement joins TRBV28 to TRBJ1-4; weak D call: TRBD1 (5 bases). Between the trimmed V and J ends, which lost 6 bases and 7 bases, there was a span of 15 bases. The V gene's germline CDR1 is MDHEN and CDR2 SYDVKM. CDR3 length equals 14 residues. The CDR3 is CASRNPRGGEKLFF. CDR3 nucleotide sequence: TGTGCCAGCAGAAACCCAAGGGGCGGTGAAAAACTGTTTTTT. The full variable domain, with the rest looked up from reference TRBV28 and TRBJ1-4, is DVKVTQSSRYLVKRTGEKVFLECVQDMDHENMFWYRQDPGLGLRLIYFSYDVKMKEKGDIPEGYSVSREKKERFSLILESASTNQTSMYLCASRNPRGGEKLFFGSGTQLSVL.

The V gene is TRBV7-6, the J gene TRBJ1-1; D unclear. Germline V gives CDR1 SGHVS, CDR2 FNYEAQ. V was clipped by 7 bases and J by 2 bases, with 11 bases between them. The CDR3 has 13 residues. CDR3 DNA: TGTGCCAGCACCCAAAACAGAAACACTGAAGCTTTCTTT. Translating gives CASTQNRNTEAFF.

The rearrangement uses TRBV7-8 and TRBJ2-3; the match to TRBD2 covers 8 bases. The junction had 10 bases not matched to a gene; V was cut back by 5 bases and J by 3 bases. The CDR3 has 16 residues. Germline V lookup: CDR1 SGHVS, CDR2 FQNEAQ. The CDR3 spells CASSLQIAGNTDTQYF. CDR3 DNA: TGTGCCAGCAGCCTCCAGATAGCGGGGAATACAGATACGCAGTATTTT. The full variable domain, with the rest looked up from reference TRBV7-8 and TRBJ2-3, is GAGVSQSPRYKVAKRGQDVALRCDPISGHVSLFWYQQALGQGPEFLTYFQNEAQLDKSGLPSDRFFAERPEGSVSTLKIQRTQQEDSAVYLCASSLQIAGNTDTQYFGPGTRLTVL.

As DNA, the CDR3 is TGTGCCAGCAGCCAGGCCCTCAGCTATGGCTACACCTTC. Its protein product is CASSQALSYGYTF. The chain links TRBV4-2 to TRBJ1-2; D is uncertain. From germline, CDR1 is LGHNA and CDR2 YNFKEQ. This CDR3 has 13 residues. The V end was cut by 3 bases, the J end by 4 bases, with 9 bases between.

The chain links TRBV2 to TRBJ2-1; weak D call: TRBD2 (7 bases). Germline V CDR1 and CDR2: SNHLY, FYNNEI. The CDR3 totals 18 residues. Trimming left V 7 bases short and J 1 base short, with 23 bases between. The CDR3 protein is CASMGGGEINISYNEQFF. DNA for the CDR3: TGTGCCAGCATGGGCGGGGGCGAGATTAATATATCCTACAATGAGCAGTTCTTC.

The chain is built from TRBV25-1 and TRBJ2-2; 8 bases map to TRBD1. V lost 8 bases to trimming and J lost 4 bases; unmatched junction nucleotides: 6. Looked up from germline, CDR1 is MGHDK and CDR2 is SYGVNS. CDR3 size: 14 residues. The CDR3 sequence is CASEGQGATGELFF. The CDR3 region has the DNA TGTGCCAGCGAAGGGCAGGGGGCCACCGGGGAGCTGTTTTTT. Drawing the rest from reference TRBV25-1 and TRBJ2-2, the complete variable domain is EADIYQTPRYLVIGTGKKITLECSQTMGHDKMYWYQQDPGMELHLIHYSYGVNSTEKGDLSSESTVSRIRTEHFPLTLESARPSHTSQYLCASEGQGATGELFFGEGSRLTVL.

The CDR3 loop reads CASSEEVLGSLHF. CDR3 in DNA: TGTGCCAGCAGTGAAGAGGTACTCGGGAGCCTCCACTTT. V and J are TRBV6-1 and TRBJ1-6; D gene unclear. V was clipped by 1 base and J by 15 bases, with 13 bases between them. In germline, CDR1 is MNHNS, CDR2 SASEGT. The CDR3 has 13 residues.

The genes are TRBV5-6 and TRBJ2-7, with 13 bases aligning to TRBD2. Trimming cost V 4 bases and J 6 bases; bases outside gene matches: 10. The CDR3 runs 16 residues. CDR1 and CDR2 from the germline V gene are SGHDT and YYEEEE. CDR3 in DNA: TGTGCCAGCAGCCGTCGACTAGCGGGGGGCGGGACCGAGCAGTACTTC. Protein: CASSRRLAGGGTEQYF. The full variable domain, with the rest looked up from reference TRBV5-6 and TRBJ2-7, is DAGVTQSPTHLIKTRGQQVTLRCSPKSGHDTVSWYQQALGQGPQFIFQYYEEEERQRGNFPDRFSGHQFPNYSSELNVNALLLGDSALYLCASSRRLAGGGTEQYFGPGTRLTVT.

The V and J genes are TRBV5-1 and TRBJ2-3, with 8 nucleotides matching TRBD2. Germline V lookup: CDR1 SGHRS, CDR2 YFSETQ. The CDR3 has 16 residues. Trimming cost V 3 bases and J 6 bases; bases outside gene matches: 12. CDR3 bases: TGCGCCAGCAGCTCCCCCCCAGGACTAGCAGGGGATACGCAGTATTTT. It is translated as CASSSPPGLAGDTQYF.

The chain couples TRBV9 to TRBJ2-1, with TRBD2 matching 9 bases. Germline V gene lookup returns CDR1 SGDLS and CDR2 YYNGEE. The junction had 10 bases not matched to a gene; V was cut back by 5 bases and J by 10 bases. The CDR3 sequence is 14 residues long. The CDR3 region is CASSAGGRGTEQFF. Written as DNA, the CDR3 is TGTGCCAGCAGTGCGGGAGGGCGGGGTACCGAGCAGTTCTTC. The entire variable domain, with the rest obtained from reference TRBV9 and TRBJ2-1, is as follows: DSGVTQTPKHLITATGQRVTLRCSPRSGDLSVYWYQQSLDQGLQFLIQYYNGEERAKGNILERFSAQQFPDLHSELNLSSLELGDSALYFCASSAGGRGTEQFFGPGTRLTVL.

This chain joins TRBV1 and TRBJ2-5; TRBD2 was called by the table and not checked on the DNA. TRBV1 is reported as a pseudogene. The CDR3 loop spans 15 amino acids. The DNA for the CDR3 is TGCACCAGCAGCGGCCCCGGGACTGCCCAAGAGACCCAGTACTTC. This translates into CTSSGPGTAQETQYF.

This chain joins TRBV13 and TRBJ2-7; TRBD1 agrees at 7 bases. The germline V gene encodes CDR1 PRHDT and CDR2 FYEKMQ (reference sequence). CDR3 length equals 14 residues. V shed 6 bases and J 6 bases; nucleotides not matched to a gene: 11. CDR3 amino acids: CASRPQGVSGEQYF. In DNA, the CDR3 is TGTGCCAGCAGACCCCAGGGGGTTTCGGGCGAGCAGTACTTC.

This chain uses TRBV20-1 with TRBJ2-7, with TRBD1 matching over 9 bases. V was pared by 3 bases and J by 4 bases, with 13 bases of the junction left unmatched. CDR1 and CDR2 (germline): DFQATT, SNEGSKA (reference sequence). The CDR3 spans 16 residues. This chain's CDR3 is CSASPELQGARYEQYF. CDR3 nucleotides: TGCAGTGCTAGTCCCGAACTACAGGGGGCTCGATACGAGCAGTACTTC.

CDR3 nucleotide sequence: TGTGCCAGCAGCCAAGGGACAGCCTCTGGAAACACCATATATTTT. It translates to CASSQGTASGNTIYF. The chain employs TRBV3-1 (or the pseudogene TRBV3-2) and TRBJ1-3, with D possibly being TRBD1 (6 bases). V lost 1 base to trimming and J lost 0 bases, with 7 bases between them. The CDR3 has 15 amino acids. Germline V gene data show CDR1 as LGHDT and CDR2 as YNNKEL (reference sequence).

DNA for the CDR3: TGTGCCAGCAGCGCGAGCGGGGGCACAGATACGCAGTATTTT. Amino acid sequence: CASSASGGTDTQYF. The rearrangement uses TRBV5-6 and TRBJ2-3; 7 nucleotides agree with TRBD2. This CDR3 contains 14 residues. CDR1 is SGHDT and CDR2 is YYEEEE in the germline V gene. J was trimmed by 1 base and V by 4 bases; bases with no gene match: 3.

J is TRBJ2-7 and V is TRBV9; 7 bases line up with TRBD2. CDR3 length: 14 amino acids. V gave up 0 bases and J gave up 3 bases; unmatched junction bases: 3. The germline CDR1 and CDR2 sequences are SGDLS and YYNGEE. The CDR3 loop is CASSVVGGSYEQYV. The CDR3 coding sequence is TGTGCCAGCAGCGTAGTGGGCGGGAGCTACGAGCAGTACGTC.

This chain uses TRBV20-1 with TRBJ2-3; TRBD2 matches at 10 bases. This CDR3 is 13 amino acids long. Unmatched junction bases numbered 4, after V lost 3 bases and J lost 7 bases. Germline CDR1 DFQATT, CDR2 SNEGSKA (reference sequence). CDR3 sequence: CSASGTSENTQYF. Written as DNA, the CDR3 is TGCAGTGCTAGTGGGACTAGCGAAAATACGCAGTATTTT.

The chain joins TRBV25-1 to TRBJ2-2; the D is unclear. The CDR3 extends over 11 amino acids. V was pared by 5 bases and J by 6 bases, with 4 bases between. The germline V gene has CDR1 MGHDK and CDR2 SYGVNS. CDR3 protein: CASSIAGELFF. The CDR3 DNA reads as TGTGCCAGCAGTATAGCCGGGGAGCTGTTTTTT.

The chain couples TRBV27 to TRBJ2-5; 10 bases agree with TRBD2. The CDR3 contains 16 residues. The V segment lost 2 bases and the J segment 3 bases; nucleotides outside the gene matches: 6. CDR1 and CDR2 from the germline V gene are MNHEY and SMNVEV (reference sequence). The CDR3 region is CASSLSSGGSKETQYF. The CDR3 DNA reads TGTGCCAGCAGTTTAAGTAGCGGGGGGTCTAAAGAGACCCAGTACTTC.

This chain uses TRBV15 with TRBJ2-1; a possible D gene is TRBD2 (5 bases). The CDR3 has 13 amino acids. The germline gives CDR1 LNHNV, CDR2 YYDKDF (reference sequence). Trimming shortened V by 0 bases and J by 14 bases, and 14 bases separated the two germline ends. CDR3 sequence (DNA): TGTGCCACCAGCAGAGATCGTGAACTAGATAAGTTCTTC. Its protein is CATSRDRELDKFF.

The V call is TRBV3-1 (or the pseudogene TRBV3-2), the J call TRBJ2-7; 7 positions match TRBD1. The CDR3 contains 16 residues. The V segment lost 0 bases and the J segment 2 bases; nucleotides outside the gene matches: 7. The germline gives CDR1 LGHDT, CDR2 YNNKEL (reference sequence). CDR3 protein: CASSQDFGQGAYEQYF. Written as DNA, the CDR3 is TGTGCCAGCAGCCAAGATTTCGGTCAGGGGGCCTACGAGCAGTACTTC.

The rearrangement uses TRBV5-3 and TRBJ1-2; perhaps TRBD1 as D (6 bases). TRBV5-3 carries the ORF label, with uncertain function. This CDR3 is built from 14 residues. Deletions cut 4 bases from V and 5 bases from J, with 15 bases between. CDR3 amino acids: CARSAAQGSYGYTF. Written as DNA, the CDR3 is TGTGCCAGAAGCGCGGCTCAGGGGTCATATGGCTACACCTTC.

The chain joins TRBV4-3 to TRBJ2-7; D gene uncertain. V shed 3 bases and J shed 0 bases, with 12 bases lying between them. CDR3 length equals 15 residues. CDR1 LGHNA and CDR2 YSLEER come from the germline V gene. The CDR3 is CASSQEHTGSYEQYF. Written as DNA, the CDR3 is TGCGCCAGCAGCCAGGAGCATACCGGCTCCTACGAGCAGTACTTC.

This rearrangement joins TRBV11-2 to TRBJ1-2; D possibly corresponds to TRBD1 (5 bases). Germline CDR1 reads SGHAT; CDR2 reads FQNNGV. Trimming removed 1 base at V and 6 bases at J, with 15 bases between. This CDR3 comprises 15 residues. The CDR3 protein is CASSLGWGGSHGYTF. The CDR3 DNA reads TGTGCCAGCAGCTTAGGGTGGGGGGGTAGCCATGGCTACACCTTC.

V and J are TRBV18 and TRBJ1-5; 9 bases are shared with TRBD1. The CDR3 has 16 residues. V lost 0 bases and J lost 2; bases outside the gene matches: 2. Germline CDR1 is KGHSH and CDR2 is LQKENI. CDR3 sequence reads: CASSPPGQGGNQPQHF. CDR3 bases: TGTGCCAGCTCACCACCGGGACAGGGCGGCAATCAGCCCCAGCATTTT.

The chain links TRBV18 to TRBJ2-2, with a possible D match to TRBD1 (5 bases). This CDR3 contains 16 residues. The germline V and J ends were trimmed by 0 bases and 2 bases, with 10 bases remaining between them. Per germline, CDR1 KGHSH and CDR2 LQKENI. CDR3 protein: CASSPPLTDNTGELFF. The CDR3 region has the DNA TGTGCCAGCTCACCACCGTTGACAGACAACACCGGGGAGCTGTTTTTT.